This T cell receptor beta chain was recorded in a study of PD-1 blockade in classical Hodgkin lymphoma. Described time point: cycle 4 day 1 (C4D1), after around six weeks of nivolumab. Relapses following autologous stem cell transplantation were seen in all patients, with brentuximab vedotin exposure varying. Using immunoSEQ multiplex PCR, the repertoire was profiled, and TCRdb retains in-frame clones only, with some absent. The sample lists about 27,000 clones; 72% were seen once. The origin of this receptor is a human donor with classical Hodgkin lymphoma. This specimen consisted of peripheral blood mononuclear cells (PBMCs), obtained before the fourth cycle of nivolumab.

The CDR3 spells CASSLRDGYEQYF. DNA for the CDR3: TGTGCCAGCAGCCTCCGTGACGGCTACGAGCAGTACTTC. The chain couples TRBV6-5 to TRBJ2-7, with unresolved D. The CDR3 spans 13 residues. V was cut by 6 bases and J by 3 bases, with 12 bases left in between. Germline lookup yields CDR1 MNHEY and CDR2 SVGAGI.